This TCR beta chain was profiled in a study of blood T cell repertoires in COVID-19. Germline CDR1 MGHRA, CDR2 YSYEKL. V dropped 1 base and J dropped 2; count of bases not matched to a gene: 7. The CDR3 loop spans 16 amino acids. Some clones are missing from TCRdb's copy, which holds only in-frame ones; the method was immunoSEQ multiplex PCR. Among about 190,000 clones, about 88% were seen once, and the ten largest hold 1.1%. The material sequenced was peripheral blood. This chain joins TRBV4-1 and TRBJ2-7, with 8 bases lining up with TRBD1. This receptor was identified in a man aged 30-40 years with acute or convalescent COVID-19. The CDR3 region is CASSQVRLTGAYEQYF. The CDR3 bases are TGCGCCAGCAGCCAAGTACGCCTGACAGGGGCCTACGAGCAGTACTTC.